This entry lists 21 T cell receptor beta chains sequenced from one sample in a study of OX40 agonist ivuxolimab in advanced cancers. Clones were read by immunoSEQ multiplex PCR, and TCRdb kept only the in-frame ones, dropping some. The sample has 9,500 to 15,000 clones, approximately 69% seen once. The sequences come from CD4+ or CD8+ T cells sorted from blood, collected in a trial of the OX40 agonist ivuxolimab. The receptors stem from an adult with an advanced solid tumor such as melanoma, head and neck, liver or kidney cancer.

The V call is TRBV28, the J call TRBJ2-3, with 7 positions matching TRBD2. Unmatched junction bases numbered 7, after V lost 5 bases and J lost 5 bases. Germline loops: CDR1 MDHEN, CDR2 SYDVKM. This CDR3 is 14 amino acids long. CDR3 protein: CASSILAAGDTQYF. DNA of the CDR3: TGTGCCAGCAGTATTCTAGCGGCCGGAGATACGCAGTATTTT.

This rearrangement joins TRBV27 to TRBJ2-7; TRBD1 agrees at 7 bases. This CDR3 comprises 15 residues. The ends lost 6 bases at V and 6 bases at J; junction bases unmatched: 14. The germline V gene encodes CDR1 MNHEY and CDR2 SMNVEV (reference sequence). The CDR3 coding sequence is TGTGCCAGCAGCCTACACCTAACAGGGGCCCTCGAGCAGTACTTC. Translation: CASSLHLTGALEQYF.

The chain is built from TRBV7-6 and TRBJ2-7; TRBD2 matches at 12 bases. Trimming took 5 bases from V and 7 from J; bases not matched to a gene: 15. Germline CDR1 and CDR2: SGHVS and FNYEAQ. This CDR3 has 17 amino acids. CDR3 nucleotide sequence: TGTGCCAGCAGCCCGGATGGAGCTAGCGGGAGGGCCGGGGAGCAGTACTTC. Its protein product is CASSPDGASGRAGEQYF. The full variable domain, in which reference TRBV7-6 and TRBJ2-7 provide the parts outside the CDR3, is GAGVSQSPRYKVTKRGQDVALRCDPISGHVSLYWYRQALGQGPEFLTYFNYEAQQDKSGLPNDRFSAERPEGSISTLTIQRTEQRDSAMYRCASSPDGASGRAGEQYFGPGTRLTVT.

The rearrangement joins TRBV7-9 to TRBJ2-1; D unresolved. This CDR3 is built from 12 residues. V was shortened by 3 bases and J by 4 bases, with 4 bases between the two germline ends. In germline, CDR1 is SEHNR, CDR2 FQNEAQ (reference sequence). Written as DNA, the CDR3 is TGTGCCAGCAGCTTCGATTACAATGAGCAGTTCTTC. This translates into CASSFDYNEQFF.

This chain joins TRBV6-5 and TRBJ2-1; a possible D gene is TRBD2 (6 bases). The germline V gene has CDR1 MNHEY and CDR2 SVGAGI. The CDR3 covers 14 residues. V lost 6 bases and J lost 10, with 19 bases in between. The CDR3 DNA is TGTGCCAGCAGCCCCATGGCGGACTACGGAGAGCAGTTCTTC. Translating gives CASSPMADYGEQFF.

The chain has TRBV6-4 and TRBJ2-2, with 12 bases fitting TRBD1. The CDR3 sequence is 17 residues long. V lost 3 bases to trimming and J lost 6 bases; unmatched junction nucleotides: 8. Germline V gene sequence: CDR1 MRHNA, CDR2 SNTAGT. The CDR3 DNA reads TGTGCCAGCAGTGATTCCGGGACAGGGGGCGCAGCCGGGGAGCTGTTTTTT. Protein sequence: CASSDSGTGGAAGELFF.

The chain couples TRBV16 to TRBJ2-1; possibly TRBD1 or TRBD2 for D (6 bases each). The CDR3 covers 14 residues. V dropped 4 bases and J dropped 8 bases, with 15 bases sitting between them. Germline assignment: CDR1 KGHSY and CDR2 FQNENV. For the CDR3, the DNA is TGTGCCAGCAGCCCGACAACGGGGGCCCATGAGCAGTTCTTC. Protein product: CASSPTTGAHEQFF.

This chain connects TRBV6-5 to TRBJ2-7; tentatively, D is TRBD2 (6 bases). Trimming left V 6 bases short and J 6 bases short, with 18 bases between. The V gene's germline CDR1 is MNHEY and CDR2 SVGAGI. The CDR3 is 14 residues long. CDR3 sequence reads: CASSYHPTGGEQYF. CDR3 coding DNA: TGTGCCAGCAGCTACCACCCCACCGGGGGCGAGCAGTACTTC.

The chain is built from TRBV19 and TRBJ2-3; no reliable D call. CDR3 length: 14 residues. The V and J ends lost 0 bases and 0 bases respectively, with 4 bases between them. CDR1 LNHDA and CDR2 SQIVND come from the germline V gene (reference sequence). CDR3 in DNA: TGTGCCAGTAGTATAGATTACAGCACAGATACGCAGTATTTT. Translation: CASSIDYSTDTQYF.

The CDR3 here is CASSYAPTNQPQHF. In DNA, the CDR3 is TGTGCCAGCAGTTACGCGCCGACGAATCAGCCCCAGCATTTT. V usage is TRBV6-5 and J usage is TRBJ1-5; D unresolved. With 2 bases removed from V and 4 bases from J, the gap between germline ends came to 9 bases. Germline CDR1 reads MNHEY; CDR2 reads SVGAGI. The CDR3 runs to 14 residues.

This sequence joins TRBV5-6 and TRBJ1-1; no definite D call. Germline V gene data show CDR1 as SGHDT and CDR2 as YYEEEE. V lost 0 bases and J lost 3, with 9 bases in between. The CDR3 spans 14 residues. The CDR3 nucleotides read TGTGCCAGCAGCTTGGGAGCAGCGGACACTGAAGCTTTCTTT. Translation: CASSLGAADTEAFF.

The chain has TRBV19 and TRBJ2-1, with unresolved D. The germline V gene has CDR1 LNHDA and CDR2 SQIVND (reference sequence). V lost 5 bases and J 2 bases, leaving 10 bases between the germline ends. The CDR3 runs 14 residues. Here the CDR3 reads CASSGHSPYNEQFF. CDR3 coding DNA: TGTGCCAGTAGTGGGCACTCACCCTACAATGAGCAGTTCTTC.

The rearrangement links TRBV28 to TRBJ2-7, with 7 bases fitting TRBD2. The germline CDR1 and CDR2 sequences are MDHEN and SYDVKM. V lost 7 bases and J lost 11; bases outside the gene matches: 14. There are 13 residues in the CDR3. This CDR3 reads CASNPGGEKEEYF. As DNA, the CDR3 is TGTGCCAGCAACCCTGGGGGGGAGAAGGAGGAGTACTTC. The full variable domain, in which reference TRBV28 and TRBJ2-7 provide the parts outside the CDR3, is DVKVTQSSRYLVKRTGEKVFLECVQDMDHENMFWYRQDPGLGLRLIYFSYDVKMKEKGDIPEGYSVSREKKERFSLILESASTNQTSMYLCASNPGGEKEEYFGPGTRLTVT.

This clone showed up just a few times. The chain employs TRBV5-4 and TRBJ1-1; D is possibly TRBD1 (6 bases). Trimming took 4 bases from V and 6 from J, leaving 13 bases between them. The CDR3 has 13 residues. The germline V gene has CDR1 SGHNT and CDR2 YYREEE (reference sequence). The CDR3 coding sequence is TGTGCCAGCAGCCCGGGAGGGGGACCTGAAGCTTTCTTT. It translates to CASSPGGGPEAFF.

Remarks on this clone: At one end, the junction sequence differs from germline, possibly due to a read error. The rearrangement links TRBV7-7 to TRBJ2-5, with a tentative D call TRBD2 (5 bases). CDR3 length: 13 amino acids. Looked up from germline, CDR1 is SSHAT and CDR2 is FNYEAQ (reference sequence). CDR3 sequence (DNA): TGTGCTAGCAGCTTAGCGAATGAGGAGACCCAGTACTTC. It encodes CASSLANEETQYF.

The V call is TRBV28, the J call TRBJ2-7; 9 bases agree with TRBD2. Unmatched junction bases numbered 6, after V lost 7 bases and J lost 5 bases. The CDR3 has 13 residues. In germline, CDR1 is MDHEN, CDR2 SYDVKM. DNA for the CDR3: TGTGCCAGCAATATAGCGGGGGTACACGAGCAGTACTTC. Its protein product is CASNIAGVHEQYF.

The chain has TRBV27 and TRBJ1-5; tentatively, D is TRBD1 (6 bases). Deletions cut 3 bases from V and 10 bases from J, with 13 bases between. The CDR3 has 13 amino acids. Germline V CDR1 and CDR2: MNHEY, SMNVEV (reference sequence). The CDR3 DNA is TGTGCCAGCAGTTTCACCAGGGGACAACCCCAGCATTTT. Translation: CASSFTRGQPQHF.

CDR3 residues: CASSWTGLGTEAFF. The CDR3 nucleotides read TGTGCCAGCAGCTGGACAGGGTTAGGGACTGAAGCTTTCTTT. This chain uses TRBV5-4 with TRBJ1-1; TRBD1 aligns across 8 bases. Germline trimming cut 3 bases from V and 5 bases from J; bases unmatched to any gene: 6. CDR1 SGHNT and CDR2 YYREEE come from the germline V gene (reference sequence). The CDR3 contains 14 residues.

This clone was picked up one time. This chain connects TRBV5-6 to TRBJ2-7; 9 positions agree with TRBD1. The CDR3 has 14 residues. Germline V gene sequence: CDR1 SGHDT, CDR2 YYEEEE. Unmatched junction bases numbered 4, after V lost 4 bases and J lost 2 bases. The CDR3 nucleotides read TGTGCCAGCAGCCGGACAGGGGCCACCTACGAGCAGTACTTC. It yields the protein CASSRTGATYEQYF. The full variable domain, its missing parts supplied by reference TRBV5-6 and TRBJ2-7, is DAGVTQSPTHLIKTRGQQVTLRCSPKSGHDTVSWYQQALGQGPQFIFQYYEEEERQRGNFPDRFSGHQFPNYSSELNVNALLLGDSALYLCASSRTGATYEQYFGPGTRLTVT.

J is TRBJ2-5 and V is TRBV7-8; TRBD1 might be the D (6 bases). V lost 1 base and J 1 base, leaving 25 bases between the germline ends. Per the germline V gene, CDR1 is SGHVS and CDR2 is FQNEAQ. The CDR3 is 20 residues long. Here the CDR3 DNA reads TGTGCCAGCAGCTTAGTGGGACCTACAGGGTACCAAGTCCTCCAAGAGACCCAGTACTTC. Protein sequence: CASSLVGPTGYQVLQETQYF.

The chain carries TRBV9 and TRBJ2-7; TRBD1 matches at 7 bases. Germline CDR1 is SGDLS and CDR2 is YYNGEE. There are 13 residues in the CDR3. Unmatched junction bases numbered 4, after V lost 3 bases and J lost 4 bases. In DNA, the CDR3 is TGTGCCAGCAGCGCCGGGACAGATTACGAGCAGTACTTC. This encodes CASSAGTDYEQYF.